This record concerns one T cell receptor (beta chain) sequence. Its antigen is still unknown. The method was immunoSEQ multiplex PCR; TCRdb's version includes in-frame clones alone and lacks a portion of them. The sample lists about 2 million clones; 85% to 95% were seen once. The entry originates in a study of shared clonotypes between healthy human individuals. The overall study: Per donor, CD8 memory used one plate, CD8 naive used two, CD4 memory used three and CD4 naive used three. General observations from the study: In having few donors, the study represented limited genetic and exposure-history diversity. Clonotype sharing across several donors was observed for around 5% of naive CD4 clonotypes.

CDR3 length equals 14 residues. The sequencing input was naive CD4+ T cells sorted from blood. Subset given: CD45RA+ positively selected. The chain employs TRBV21-1 and TRBJ2-5. TRBV21-1 is noted as a pseudogene. The receptor was derived from a man between 18 and 35 years old in good health. For the CDR3, the DNA is TGTGCCAGATCAAAGACAGGACTACAAGAGACCCAGTACTTC. This translates into CARSKTGLQETQYF.